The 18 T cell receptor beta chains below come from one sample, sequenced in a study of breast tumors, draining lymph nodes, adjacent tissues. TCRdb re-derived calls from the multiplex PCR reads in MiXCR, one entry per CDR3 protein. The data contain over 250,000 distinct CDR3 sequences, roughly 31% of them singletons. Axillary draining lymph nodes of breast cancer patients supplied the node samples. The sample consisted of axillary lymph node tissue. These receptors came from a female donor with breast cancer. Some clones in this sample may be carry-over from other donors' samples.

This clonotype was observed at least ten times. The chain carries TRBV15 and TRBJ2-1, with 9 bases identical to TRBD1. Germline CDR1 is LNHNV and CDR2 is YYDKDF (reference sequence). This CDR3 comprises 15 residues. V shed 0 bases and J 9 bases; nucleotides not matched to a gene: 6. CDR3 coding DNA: TGTGCCACCAGCAGAGATTCAACAGGGGGCGGTGAGCAGTTCTTC. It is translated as CATSRDSTGGGEQFF.

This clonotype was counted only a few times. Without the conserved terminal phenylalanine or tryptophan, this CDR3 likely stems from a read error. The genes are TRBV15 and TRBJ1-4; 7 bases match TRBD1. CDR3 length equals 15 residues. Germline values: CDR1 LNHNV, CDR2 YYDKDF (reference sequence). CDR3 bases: TGCGCCACCAGCAGAGCCGGGACAGACAATGAAAAACTGTTTCTT. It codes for CATSRAGTDNEKLFL.

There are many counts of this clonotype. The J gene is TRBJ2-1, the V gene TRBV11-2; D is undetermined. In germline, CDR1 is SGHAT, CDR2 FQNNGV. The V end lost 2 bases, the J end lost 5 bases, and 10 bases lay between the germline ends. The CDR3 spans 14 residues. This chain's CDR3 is CASSLQDPNNEQFF. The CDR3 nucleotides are TGTGCCAGCAGCTTACAGGACCCGAACAATGAGCAGTTCTTC.

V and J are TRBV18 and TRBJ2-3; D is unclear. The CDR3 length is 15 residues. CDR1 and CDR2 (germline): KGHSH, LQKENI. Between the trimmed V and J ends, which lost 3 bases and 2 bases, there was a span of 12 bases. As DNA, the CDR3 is TGTGCCAGCTCACCTGTAAATTTTCCCACAGATACGCAGTATTTT. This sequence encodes CASSPVNFPTDTQYF.

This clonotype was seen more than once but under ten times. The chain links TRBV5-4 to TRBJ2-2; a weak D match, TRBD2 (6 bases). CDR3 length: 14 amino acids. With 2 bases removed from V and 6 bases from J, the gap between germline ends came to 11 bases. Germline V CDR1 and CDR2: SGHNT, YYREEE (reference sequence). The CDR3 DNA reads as TGTGCCAGCAGCTTACTAGCTTTCTCCGGGGAGCTGTTTTTT. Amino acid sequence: CASSLLAFSGELFF.

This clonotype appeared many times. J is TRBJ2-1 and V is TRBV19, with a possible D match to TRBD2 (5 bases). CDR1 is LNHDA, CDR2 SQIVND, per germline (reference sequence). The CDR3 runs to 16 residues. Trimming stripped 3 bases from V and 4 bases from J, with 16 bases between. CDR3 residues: CASSISILAPYNEQFF. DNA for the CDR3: TGTGCCAGTAGTATTAGCATCCTAGCCCCGTACAATGAGCAGTTCTTC.

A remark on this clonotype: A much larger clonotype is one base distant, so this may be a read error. Here the CDR3 reads CASPGKAGTNSPLHF. The CDR3 DNA reads TGTGCCAGCCCTGGTAAGGCAGGTACAAATTCACCCCTCCACTTT. The V call is TRBV28, the J call TRBJ1-6; D is ambiguous. CDR3 size: 15 residues. Germline values: CDR1 MDHEN, CDR2 SYDVKM. V shed 8 bases and J shed 7 bases, with 18 bases lying between them.

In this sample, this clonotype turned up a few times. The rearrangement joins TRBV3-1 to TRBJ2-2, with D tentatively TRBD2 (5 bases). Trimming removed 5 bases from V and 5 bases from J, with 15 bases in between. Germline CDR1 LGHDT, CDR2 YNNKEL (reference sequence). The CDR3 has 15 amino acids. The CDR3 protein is CASSKTSDLTGELFF. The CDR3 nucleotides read TGTGCCAGCAGCAAGACCTCGGACTTAACCGGGGAGCTGTTTTTT.

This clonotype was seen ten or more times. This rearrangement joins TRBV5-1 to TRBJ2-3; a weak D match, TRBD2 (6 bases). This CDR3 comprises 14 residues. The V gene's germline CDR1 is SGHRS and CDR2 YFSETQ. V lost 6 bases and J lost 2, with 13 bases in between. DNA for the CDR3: TGCGCCAGCAAGAACCGGGGGTTCACAGATACGCAGTATTTT. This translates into CASKNRGFTDTQYF.

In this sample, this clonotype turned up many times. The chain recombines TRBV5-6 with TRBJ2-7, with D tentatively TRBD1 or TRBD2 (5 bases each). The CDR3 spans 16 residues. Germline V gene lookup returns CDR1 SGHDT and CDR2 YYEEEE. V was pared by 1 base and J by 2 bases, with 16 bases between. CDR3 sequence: CASSLRRVGDPYEQYF. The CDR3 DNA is TGTGCCAGCAGCTTGCGCAGGGTGGGAGACCCCTACGAGCAGTACTTC.

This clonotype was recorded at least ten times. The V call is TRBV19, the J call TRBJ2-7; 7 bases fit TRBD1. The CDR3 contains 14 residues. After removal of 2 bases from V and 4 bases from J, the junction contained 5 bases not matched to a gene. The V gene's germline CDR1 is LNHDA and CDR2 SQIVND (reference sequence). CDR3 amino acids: CASSIRTGDYEQYF. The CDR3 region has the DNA TGTGCCAGTAGTATAAGGACAGGAGATTACGAGCAGTACTTC.

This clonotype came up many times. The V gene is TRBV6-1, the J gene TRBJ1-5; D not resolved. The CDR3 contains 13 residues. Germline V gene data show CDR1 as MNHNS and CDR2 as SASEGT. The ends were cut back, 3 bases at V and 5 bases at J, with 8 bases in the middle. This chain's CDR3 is CASSDVGDQPQHF. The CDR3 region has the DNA TGTGCCAGCAGTGATGTCGGGGATCAGCCCCAGCATTTT.

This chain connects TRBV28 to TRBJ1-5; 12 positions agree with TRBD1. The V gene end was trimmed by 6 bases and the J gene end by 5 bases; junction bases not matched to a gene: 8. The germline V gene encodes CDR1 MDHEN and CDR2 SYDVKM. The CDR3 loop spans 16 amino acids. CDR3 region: CASRQTGQGAYQPQHF. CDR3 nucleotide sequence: TGTGCCAGCAGGCAGACGGGACAGGGGGCGTATCAGCCCCAGCATTTT.

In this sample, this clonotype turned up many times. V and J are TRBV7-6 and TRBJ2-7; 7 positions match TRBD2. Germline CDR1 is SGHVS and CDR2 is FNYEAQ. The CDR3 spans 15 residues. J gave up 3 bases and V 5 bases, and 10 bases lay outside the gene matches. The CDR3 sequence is CASSPNPSGLYEQYF. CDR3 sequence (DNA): TGTGCCAGCAGCCCCAATCCTAGCGGCCTCTACGAGCAGTACTTC.

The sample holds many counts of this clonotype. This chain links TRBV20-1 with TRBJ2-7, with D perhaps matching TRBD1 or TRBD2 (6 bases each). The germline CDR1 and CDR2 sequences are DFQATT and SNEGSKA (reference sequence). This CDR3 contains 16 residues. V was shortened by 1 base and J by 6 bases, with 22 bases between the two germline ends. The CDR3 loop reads CSARGASGARQREQYF. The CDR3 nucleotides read TGCAGTGCTAGAGGGGCGTCGGGGGCCCGTCAGCGCGAGCAGTACTTC.

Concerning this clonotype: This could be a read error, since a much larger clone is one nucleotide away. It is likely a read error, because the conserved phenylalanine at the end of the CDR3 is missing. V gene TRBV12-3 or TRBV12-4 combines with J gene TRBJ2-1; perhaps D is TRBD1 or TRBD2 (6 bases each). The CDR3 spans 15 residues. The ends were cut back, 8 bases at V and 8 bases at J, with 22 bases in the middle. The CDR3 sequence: CASRTSRGRFDEQFL. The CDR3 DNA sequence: TGTGCCAGCCGAACATCGAGGGGGAGGTTCGATGAGCAGTTCCTC.

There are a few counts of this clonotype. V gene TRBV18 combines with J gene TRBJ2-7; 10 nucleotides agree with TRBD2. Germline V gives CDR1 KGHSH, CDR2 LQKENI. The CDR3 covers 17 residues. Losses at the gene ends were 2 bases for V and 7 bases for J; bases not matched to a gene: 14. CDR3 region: CASSPDVAGGRLREQYF. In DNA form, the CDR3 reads TGTGCCAGCTCACCAGATGTAGCGGGAGGCCGACTGCGTGAGCAGTACTTC.

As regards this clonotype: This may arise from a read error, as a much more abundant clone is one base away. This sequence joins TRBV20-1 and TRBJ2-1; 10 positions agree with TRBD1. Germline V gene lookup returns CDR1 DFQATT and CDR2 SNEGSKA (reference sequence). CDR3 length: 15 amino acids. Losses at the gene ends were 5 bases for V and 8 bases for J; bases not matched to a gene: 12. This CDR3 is CSAQSGQGVTDEQFF. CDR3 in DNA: TGCAGTGCTCAATCTGGACAGGGGGTGACGGATGAGCAGTTCTTC.